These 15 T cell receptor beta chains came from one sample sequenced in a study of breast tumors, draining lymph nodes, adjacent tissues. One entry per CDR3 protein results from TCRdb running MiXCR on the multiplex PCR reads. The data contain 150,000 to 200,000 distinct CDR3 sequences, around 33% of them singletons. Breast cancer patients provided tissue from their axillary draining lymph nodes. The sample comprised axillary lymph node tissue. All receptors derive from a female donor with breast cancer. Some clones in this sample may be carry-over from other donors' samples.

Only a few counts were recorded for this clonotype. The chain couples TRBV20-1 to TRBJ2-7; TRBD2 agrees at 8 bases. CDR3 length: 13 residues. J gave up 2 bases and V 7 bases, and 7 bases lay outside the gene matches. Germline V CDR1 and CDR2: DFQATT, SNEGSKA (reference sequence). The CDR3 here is CSVLPGGAYEQYF. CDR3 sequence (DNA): TGCAGTGTTCTACCCGGGGGGGCCTACGAGCAGTACTTC.

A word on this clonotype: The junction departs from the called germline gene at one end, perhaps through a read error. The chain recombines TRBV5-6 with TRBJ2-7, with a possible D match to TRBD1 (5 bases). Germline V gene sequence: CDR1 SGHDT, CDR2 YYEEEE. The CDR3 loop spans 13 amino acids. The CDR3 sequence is CASRRIGATEQYF. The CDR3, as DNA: TGCGCCAGCCGCCGTATAGGGGCAACCGAGCAGTACTTC.

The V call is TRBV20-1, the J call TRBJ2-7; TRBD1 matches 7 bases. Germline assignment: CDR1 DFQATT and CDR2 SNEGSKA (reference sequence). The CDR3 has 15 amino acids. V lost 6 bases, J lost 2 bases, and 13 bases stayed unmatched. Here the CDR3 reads CSAGDDRVEPYEQYF. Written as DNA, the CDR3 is TGCAGTGCGGGGGACGACAGGGTGGAACCCTACGAGCAGTACTTC.

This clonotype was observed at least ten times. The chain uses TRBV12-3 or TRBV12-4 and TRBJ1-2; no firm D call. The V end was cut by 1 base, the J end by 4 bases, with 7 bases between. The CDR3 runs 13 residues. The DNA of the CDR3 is TGTGCCAGCAGTTTAGTAGGGTTCTATGGCTACACCTTC. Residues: CASSLVGFYGYTF.

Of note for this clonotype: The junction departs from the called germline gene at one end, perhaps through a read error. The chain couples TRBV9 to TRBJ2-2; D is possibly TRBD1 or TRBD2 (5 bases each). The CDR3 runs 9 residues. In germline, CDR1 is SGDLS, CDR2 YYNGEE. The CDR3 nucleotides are TGTGCCAGCAGCCCCGGTGGGGGTTTT. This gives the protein CASSPGGGF. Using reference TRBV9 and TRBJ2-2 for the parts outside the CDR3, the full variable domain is DSGVTQTPKHLITATGQRVTLRCSPRSGDLSVYWYQQSLDQGLQFLIQYYNGEERAKGNILERFSAQQFPDLHSELNLSSLELGDSALYFCASSPGGGFGEGSRLTVL.

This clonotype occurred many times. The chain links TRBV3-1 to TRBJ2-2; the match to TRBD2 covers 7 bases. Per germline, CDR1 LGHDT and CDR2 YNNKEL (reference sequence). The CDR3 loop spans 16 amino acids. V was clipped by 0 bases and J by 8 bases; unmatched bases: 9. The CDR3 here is CASSQDRRLAVGELFF. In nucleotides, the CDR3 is TGTGCCAGCAGCCAAGACCGCCGACTAGCTGTTGGGGAGCTGTTTTTT. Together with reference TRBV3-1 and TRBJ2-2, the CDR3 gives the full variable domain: DTAVSQTPKYLVTQMGNDKSIKCEQNLGHDTMYWYKQDSKKFLKIMFSYNNKELIINETVPNRFSPKSPDKAHLNLHINSLELGDSAVYFCASSQDRRLAVGELFFGEGSRLTVL.

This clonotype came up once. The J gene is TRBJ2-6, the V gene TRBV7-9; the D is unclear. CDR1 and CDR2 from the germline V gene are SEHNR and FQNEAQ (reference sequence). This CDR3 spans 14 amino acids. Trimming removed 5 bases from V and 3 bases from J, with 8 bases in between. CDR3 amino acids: CASSDFDGANVLTF. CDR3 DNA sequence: TGTGCCAGCAGCGATTTTGATGGGGCCAACGTCCTGACTTTC.

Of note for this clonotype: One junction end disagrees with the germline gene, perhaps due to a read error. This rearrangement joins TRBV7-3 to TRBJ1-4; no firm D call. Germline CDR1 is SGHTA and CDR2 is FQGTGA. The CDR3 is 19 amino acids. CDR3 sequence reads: CASSYTHGCTGSTNEKLFF. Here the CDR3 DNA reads TGTGCTAGCAGCTACACCCACGGTTGTACGGGATCAACTAATGAAAAACTGTTTTTT. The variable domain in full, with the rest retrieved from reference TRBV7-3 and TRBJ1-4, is GAGVSQTPSNKVTEKGKYVELRCDPISGHTALYWYRQSLGQGPEFLIYFQGTGAADDSGLPNDRFFAVRPEGSVSTLKIQRTERGDSAVYLCASSYTHGCTGSTNEKLFFGSGTQLSVL.

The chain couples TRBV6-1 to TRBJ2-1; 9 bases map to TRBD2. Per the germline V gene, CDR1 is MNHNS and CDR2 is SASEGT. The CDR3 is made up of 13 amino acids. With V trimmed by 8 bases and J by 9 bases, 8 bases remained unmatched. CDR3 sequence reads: CASDRGGAFEQFF. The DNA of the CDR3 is TGTGCCAGCGATCGCGGGGGGGCCTTTGAGCAGTTCTTC.

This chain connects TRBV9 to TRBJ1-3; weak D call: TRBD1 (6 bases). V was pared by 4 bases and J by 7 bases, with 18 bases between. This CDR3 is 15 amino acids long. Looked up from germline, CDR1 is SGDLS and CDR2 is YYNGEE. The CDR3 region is CASSTNPGAENTIYF. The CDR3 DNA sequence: TGTGCCAGCAGCACTAACCCGGGGGCAGAGAACACCATATATTTT.

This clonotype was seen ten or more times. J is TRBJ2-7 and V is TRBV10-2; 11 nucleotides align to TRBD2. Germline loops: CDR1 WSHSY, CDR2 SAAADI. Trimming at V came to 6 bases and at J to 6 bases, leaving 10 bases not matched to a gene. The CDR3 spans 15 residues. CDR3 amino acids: CASSGSGGASFEQYF. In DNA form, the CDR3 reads TGCGCCAGCAGCGGTAGCGGGGGGGCCTCGTTCGAGCAGTACTTC.

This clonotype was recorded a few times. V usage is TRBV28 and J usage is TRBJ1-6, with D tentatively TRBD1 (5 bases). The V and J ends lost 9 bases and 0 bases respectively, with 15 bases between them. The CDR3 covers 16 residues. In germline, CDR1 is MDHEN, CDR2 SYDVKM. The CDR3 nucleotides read TGTGCCAGTCTCTTTGGGGGAACCTCCTATAATTCACCCCTCCACTTT. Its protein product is CASLFGGTSYNSPLHF. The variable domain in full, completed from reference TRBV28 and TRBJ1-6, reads DVKVTQSSRYLVKRTGEKVFLECVQDMDHENMFWYRQDPGLGLRLIYFSYDVKMKEKGDIPEGYSVSREKKERFSLILESASTNQTSMYLCASLFGGTSYNSPLHFGNGTRLTVT.

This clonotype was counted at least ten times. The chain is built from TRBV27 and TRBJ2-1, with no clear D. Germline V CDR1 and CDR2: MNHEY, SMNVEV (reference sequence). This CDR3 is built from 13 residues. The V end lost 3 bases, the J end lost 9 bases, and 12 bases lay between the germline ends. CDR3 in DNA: TGTGCCAGCAGTTTTGTAGCTGTAGGTGAGCAGTTCTTC. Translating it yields CASSFVAVGEQFF.

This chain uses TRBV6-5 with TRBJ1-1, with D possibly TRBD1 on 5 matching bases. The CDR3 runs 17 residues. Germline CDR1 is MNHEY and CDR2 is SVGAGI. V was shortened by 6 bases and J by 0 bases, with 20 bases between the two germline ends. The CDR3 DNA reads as TGTGCCAGCAGCCCAGACAGCCCCTCTTTCATGAACACTGAAGCTTTCTTT. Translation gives CASSPDSPSFMNTEAFF.

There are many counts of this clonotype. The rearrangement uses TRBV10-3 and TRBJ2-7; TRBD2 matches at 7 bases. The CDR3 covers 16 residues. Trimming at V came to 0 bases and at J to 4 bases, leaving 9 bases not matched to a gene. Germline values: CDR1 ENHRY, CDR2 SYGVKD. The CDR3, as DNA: TGTGCCATCAGTGAGTCGGGCGGGGGAGCGGTGTACGAGCAGTACTTC. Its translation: CAISESGGGAVYEQYF.